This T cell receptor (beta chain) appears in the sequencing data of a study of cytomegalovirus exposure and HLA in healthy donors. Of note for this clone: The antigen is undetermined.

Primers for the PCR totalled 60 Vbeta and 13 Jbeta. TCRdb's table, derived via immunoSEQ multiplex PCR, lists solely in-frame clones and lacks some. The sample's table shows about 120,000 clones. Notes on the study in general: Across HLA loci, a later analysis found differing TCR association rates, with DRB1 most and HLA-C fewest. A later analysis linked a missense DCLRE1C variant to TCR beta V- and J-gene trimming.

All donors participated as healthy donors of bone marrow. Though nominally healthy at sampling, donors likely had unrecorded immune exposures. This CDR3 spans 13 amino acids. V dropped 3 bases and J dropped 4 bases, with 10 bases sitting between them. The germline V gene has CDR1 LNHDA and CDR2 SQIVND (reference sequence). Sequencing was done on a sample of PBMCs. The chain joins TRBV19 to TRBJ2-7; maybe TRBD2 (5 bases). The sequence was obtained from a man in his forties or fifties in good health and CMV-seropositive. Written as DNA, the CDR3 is TGTGCCAGTAGTATCGGCGGACTGTACGAGCAGTACTTC. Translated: CASSIGGLYEQYF.